A selection of T cell receptor beta chains follows, all from one sample in a study of blood T cell repertoires in COVID-19. Only in-frame clones appear in the TCRdb table, and some are missing; sequencing was by immunoSEQ multiplex PCR. The data hold 75,000 to 100,000 clones, with around 87% observed a single time. Sequencing was done on a sample of peripheral blood. Receptors originate from a human donor in a cohort sampled during active COVID-19. The CDR3 runs from the conserved cysteine through the conserved F or W. Each record gives: J gene, V gene, D gene, clone size, CDR3 protein, CDR3 DNA. The D gene is left open where the match is weak. A row's size may be missing; if present it is once, few, many or a size class.

TRBJ1-1,TRBV5-6,TRBD1,-,CASSFSGGWTEAFF,TGTGCCAGCAGCTTCTCAGGGGGCTGGACTGAAGCTTTCTTT
TRBJ1-2,TRBV6-5,TRBD1,-,CASSLTGNSYGYTF,TGTGCCAGCAGCTTGACAGGGAATTCCTATGGCTACACCTTC
TRBJ2-7,TRBV5-8,TRBD1,-,CASSLRQGAFYEQYF,TGTGCCAGCAGCTTGCGTCAGGGGGCGTTCTACGAGCAGTACTTC
TRBJ1-1,TRBV3-1/TRBV3-2,TRBD1,-,CASSQDSGGFTEAFF,TGTGCCAGCAGCCAAGATTCAGGGGGTTTCACTGAAGCTTTCTTT
TRBJ2-7,TRBV25-1,-,-,CASSQDINEQYF,TGTGCCAGCAGTCAAGACATCAACGAGCAGTACTTC
TRBJ2-6,TRBV11-3,-,once,CASSLVYEPGIPSGANVLTF,TGTGCCAGCAGCTTAGTGTACGAGCCCGGGATCCCCTCTGGGGCCAACGTCCTGACTTTC
TRBJ1-1,TRBV5-1,TRBD1,-,CASSYQDRASTEAFF,TGCGCCAGCAGCTACCAGGACAGGGCAAGCACTGAAGCTTTCTTT
TRBJ1-6,TRBV9,-,-,CASSVGAGFPVVSPLHF,TGTGCCAGCAGCGTAGGGGCGGGGTTCCCGGTCGTTTCACCCCTCCACTTT
TRBJ2-3,TRBV7-3,TRBD2,-,CASSLGAGGHGDTQYF,TGTGCCAGCAGCTTGGGAGCGGGGGGGCATGGAGATACGCAGTATTTT
TRBJ1-4,TRBV21-1,-,-,CASSPRGGEKLFF,TGTGCCAGCAGCCCCCGGGGGGGTGAAAAACTGTTTTTT
TRBJ2-3,TRBV27,-,-,CASGRGRLTDTQYF,TGTGCCAGCGGCCGGGGAAGACTCACAGATACGCAGTATTTT
TRBJ2-1,TRBV7-9,TRBD2,-,CASSLVGSGGLNSYNEQFF,TGTGCCAGCAGCTTAGTAGGTAGCGGGGGGCTTAACTCCTACAATGAGCAGTTCTTC
TRBJ2-1,TRBV4-2,TRBD2,-,CASLDVAGGPAPRYNEQFF,TGTGCCAGCCTCGACGTAGCGGGAGGGCCCGCCCCTAGATACAATGAGCAGTTCTTC
TRBJ1-1,TRBV19,-,-,CASSMGTFLSEAFF,TGTGCCAGTAGTATGGGGACTTTCCTCTCCGAAGCTTTCTTT
TRBJ2-3,TRBV19,TRBD2,-,CASSRGLAGGQVADTQYF,TGTGCCAGTAGTAGGGGACTAGCGGGGGGGCAAGTAGCAGATACGCAGTATTTT
TRBJ2-5,TRBV28,TRBD1,once,CATHPGRQGMETQYF,TGTGCCACACATCCCGGAAGACAGGGGATGGAGACCCAGTACTTC
TRBJ2-5,TRBV7-9,-,-,CASSLSRTYQETQYF,TGTGCCAGCAGCTTATCCAGGACATATCAAGAGACCCAGTACTTC
TRBJ1-2,TRBV6-5,-,once,CASSPDRTHYGYTF,TGTGCCAGCAGTCCCGACAGAACACACTATGGCTACACCTTC
TRBJ1-2,TRBV2,-,-,CASSEGRNYGYTF,TGTGCCAGCAGTGAGGGGCGGAACTATGGCTACACCTTC
TRBJ2-2,TRBV7-9,-,-,CASSRGATGELFF,TGTGCCAGCAGCCGCGGGGCCACCGGGGAGCTGTTTTTT
TRBJ2-5,TRBV12-5,TRBD2,-,CASGFAILAGGKETQYF,TGTGCTAGTGGGTTCGCGATACTAGCGGGGGGTAAAGAGACCCAGTACTTC
TRBJ2-7,TRBV18,-,few,CASSLLDSSYEQYF,TGTGCCAGCTCACTGCTTGACAGCTCCTACGAGCAGTACTTC
TRBJ2-3,TRBV3-1/TRBV3-2,TRBD2,-,CASSHLLAGAPSTDTQYF,TGTGCCAGCAGCCACCTACTAGCGGGGGCCCCTAGCACAGATACGCAGTATTTT
TRBJ1-5,TRBV28,-,-,CASSYSSNQPQHF,TGTGCCAGCAGTTACAGCAGCAATCAGCCCCAGCATTTT
TRBJ1-5,TRBV28,-,once,CASSGQTGNAYQPQHF,TGTGCCAGCAGCGGACAAACAGGGAATGCCTATCAGCCCCAGCATTTT
TRBJ1-5,TRBV4-1,TRBD1,-,CASSLIQGDQPQHF,TGCGCCAGCAGCCTGATACAGGGGGATCAGCCCCAGCATTTT
TRBJ1-2,TRBV3-1/TRBV3-2,TRBD1,-,CASSPQGAGTYGYTF,TGTGCCAGCAGCCCACAGGGGGCCGGAACCTATGGCTACACCTTC
TRBJ1-1,TRBV6-5,TRBD1,-,CASRGQGDTEAFF,TGTGCCAGCAGAGGACAGGGGGACACTGAAGCTTTCTTT
TRBJ1-6,TRBV27,-,-,CASSLWAPSSYNSPLHF,TGTGCCAGCAGTTTATGGGCACCGAGCTCCTATAATTCACCCCTCCACTTT
TRBJ1-2,TRBV19,TRBD1,-,CASTNRGLGYTF,TGTGCCAGTACAAACAGGGGGCTCGGCTACACCTTC
TRBJ2-2,TRBV5-6,-,once,CASSTTPNTGELFF,TGTGCCAGCAGCACGACACCGAACACCGGGGAGCTGTTTTTT
TRBJ2-1,TRBV30,-,-,CAWRLVGYNEQFF,TGTGCCTGGAGGTTAGTCGGGTACAATGAGCAGTTCTTC
TRBJ1-1,TRBV3-1/TRBV3-2,TRBD1,once,CASSQGTAAGRAFF,TGTGCCAGCAGCCAGGGGACAGCCGCTGGAAGAGCTTTCTTT
TRBJ1-6,TRBV4-2,TRBD1,-,CASSSASTGVGSPLHF,TGTGCCAGCAGCTCAGCTTCGACAGGGGTTGGTTCACCCCTCCACTTT
TRBJ2-2,TRBV5-5,TRBD2,few,CASSLYRSSGRPGELFF,TGTGCCAGCAGCTTGTATAGGTCTAGCGGGAGGCCCGGGGAGCTGTTTTTT
TRBJ2-1,TRBV9,TRBD1,-,CASSGPGGIEQFF,TGTGCCAGCAGCGGCCCAGGGGGTATCGAGCAGTTCTTC
TRBJ2-1,TRBV4-1,TRBD2,-,CASSTGGGYNEQFF,TGCGCCAGCAGCACGGGCGGGGGTTACAATGAGCAGTTCTTC
TRBJ1-2,TRBV27,TRBD1,-,CASSLSLTGGDGYTF,TGTGCCAGCAGTTTATCCCTGACAGGGGGCGATGGCTACACCTTC
TRBJ2-3,TRBV5-4,-,-,CASSLAGISTDTQYF,TGTGCCAGCAGCTTGGCGGGGATTAGCACAGATACGCAGTATTTT
TRBJ2-5,TRBV4-1,-,few,CASSQANMGFLETQYF,TGCGCCAGCAGCCAAGCGAATATGGGCTTCCTTGAGACCCAGTACTTC
TRBJ2-5,TRBV4-1,-,-,CASSQGLLGGRGTQYF,TGCGCCAGCAGCCAAGGCTTGCTAGGGGGACGGGGGACCCAGTACTTC
TRBJ2-3,TRBV4-2,TRBD2,-,CASSLTLLAGSTDTQYF,TGTGCCAGCAGCCTTACCCTACTAGCGGGGAGCACAGATACGCAGTATTTT